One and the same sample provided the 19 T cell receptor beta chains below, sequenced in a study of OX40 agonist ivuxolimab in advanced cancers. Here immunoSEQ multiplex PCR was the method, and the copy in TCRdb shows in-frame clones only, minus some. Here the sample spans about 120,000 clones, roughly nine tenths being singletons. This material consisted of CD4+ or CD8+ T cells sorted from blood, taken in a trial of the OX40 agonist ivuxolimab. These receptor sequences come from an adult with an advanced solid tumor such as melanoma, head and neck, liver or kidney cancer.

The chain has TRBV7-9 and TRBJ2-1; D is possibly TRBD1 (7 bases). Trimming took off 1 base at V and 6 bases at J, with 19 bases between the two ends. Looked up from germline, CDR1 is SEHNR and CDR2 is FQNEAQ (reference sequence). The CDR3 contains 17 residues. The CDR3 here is CASSLVRQEGAGNEQFF. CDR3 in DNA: TGTGCCAGCAGCTTAGTCCGGCAGGAGGGGGCGGGCAATGAGCAGTTCTTC.

The CDR3 DNA sequence: TGTGCCAGCAGCCCCGCCAGGGATCTTAATGAAAAACTGTTTTTT. It codes for CASSPARDLNEKLFF. The V call is TRBV4-2, the J call TRBJ1-4; TRBD1 might be the D (5 bases). The germline V gene encodes CDR1 LGHNA and CDR2 YNFKEQ. This CDR3 region has 15 residues. V was cut by 4 bases and J by 4 bases, with 13 bases left in between.

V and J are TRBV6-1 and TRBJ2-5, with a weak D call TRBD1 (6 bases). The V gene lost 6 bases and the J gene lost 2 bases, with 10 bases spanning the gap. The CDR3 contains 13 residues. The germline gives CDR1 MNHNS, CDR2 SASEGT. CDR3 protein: CASRRQAQETQYF. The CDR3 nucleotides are TGTGCCAGCAGGCGACAGGCTCAAGAGACCCAGTACTTC.

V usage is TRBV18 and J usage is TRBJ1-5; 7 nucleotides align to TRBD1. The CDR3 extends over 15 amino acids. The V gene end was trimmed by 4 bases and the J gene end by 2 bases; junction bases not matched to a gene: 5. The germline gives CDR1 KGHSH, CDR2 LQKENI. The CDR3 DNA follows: TGTGCCAGCTCACGACTTCAGGGGGGCAATCAGCCCCAGCATTTT. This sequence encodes CASSRLQGGNQPQHF.

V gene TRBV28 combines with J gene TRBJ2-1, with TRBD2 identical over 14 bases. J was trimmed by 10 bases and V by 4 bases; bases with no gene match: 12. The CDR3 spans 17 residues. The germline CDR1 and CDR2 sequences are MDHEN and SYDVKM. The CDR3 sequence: CASSSPSGTSGSWEQFF. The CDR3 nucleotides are TGTGCCAGCAGTTCGCCGTCCGGGACTAGCGGGAGCTGGGAGCAGTTCTTC.

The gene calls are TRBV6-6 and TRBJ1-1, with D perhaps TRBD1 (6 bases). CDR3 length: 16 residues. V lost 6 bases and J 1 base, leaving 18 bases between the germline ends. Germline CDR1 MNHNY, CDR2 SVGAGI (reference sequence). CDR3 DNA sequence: TGTGCCAGCAGGCCCCCCGGGGGCCTATCGAACACTGAAGCTTTCTTT. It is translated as CASRPPGGLSNTEAFF.

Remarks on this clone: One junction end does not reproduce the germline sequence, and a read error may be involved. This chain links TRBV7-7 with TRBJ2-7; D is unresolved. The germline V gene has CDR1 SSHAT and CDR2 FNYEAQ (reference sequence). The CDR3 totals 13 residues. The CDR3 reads CASSFGYSNEQYF. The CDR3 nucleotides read TGTGCTAGCAGCTTCGGGTACTCGAACGAGCAGTACTTC.

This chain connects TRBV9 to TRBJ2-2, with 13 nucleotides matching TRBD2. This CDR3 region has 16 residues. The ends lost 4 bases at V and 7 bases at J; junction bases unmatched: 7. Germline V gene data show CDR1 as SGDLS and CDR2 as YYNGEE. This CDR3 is CASSTGLAGEYGELFF. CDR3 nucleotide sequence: TGTGCCAGCAGCACCGGACTAGCGGGAGAATACGGGGAGCTGTTTTTT.

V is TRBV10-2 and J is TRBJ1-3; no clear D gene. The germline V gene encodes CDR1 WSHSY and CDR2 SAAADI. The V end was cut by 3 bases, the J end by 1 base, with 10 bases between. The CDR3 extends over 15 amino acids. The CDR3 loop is CASSDARSSGNTIYF. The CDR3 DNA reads TGCGCCAGCAGTGATGCGAGGTCATCTGGAAACACCATATATTTT.

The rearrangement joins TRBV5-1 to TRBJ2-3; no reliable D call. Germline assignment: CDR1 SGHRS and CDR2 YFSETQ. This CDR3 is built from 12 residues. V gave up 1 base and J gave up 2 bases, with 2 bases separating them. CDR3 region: CASSLNTDTQYF. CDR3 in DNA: TGCGCCAGCAGCTTGAACACAGATACGCAGTATTTT.

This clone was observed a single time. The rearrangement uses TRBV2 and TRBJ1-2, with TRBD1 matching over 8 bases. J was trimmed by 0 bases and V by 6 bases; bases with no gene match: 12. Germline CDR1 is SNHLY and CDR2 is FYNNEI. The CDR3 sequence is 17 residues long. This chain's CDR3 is CASRLSTGEETNYGYTF. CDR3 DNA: TGTGCCAGCAGACTATCGACAGGGGAGGAGACTAACTATGGCTACACCTTC.

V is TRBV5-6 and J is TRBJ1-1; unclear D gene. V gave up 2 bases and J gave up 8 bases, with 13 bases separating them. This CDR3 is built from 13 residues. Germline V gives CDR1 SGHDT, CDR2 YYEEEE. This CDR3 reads CASSFRNREEAFF. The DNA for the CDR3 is TGTGCCAGCAGCTTTCGCAATCGCGAAGAAGCTTTCTTT.

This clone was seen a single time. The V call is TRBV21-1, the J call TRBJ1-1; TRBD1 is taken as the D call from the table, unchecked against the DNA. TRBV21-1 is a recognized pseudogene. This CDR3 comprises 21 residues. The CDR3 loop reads CASSTLFARRDTSVFGSEAFF. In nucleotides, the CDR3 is TGTGCCAGCAGCACACTTTTCGCCCGACGGGACACAAGTGTTTTCGGATCTGAAGCTTTCTTT.

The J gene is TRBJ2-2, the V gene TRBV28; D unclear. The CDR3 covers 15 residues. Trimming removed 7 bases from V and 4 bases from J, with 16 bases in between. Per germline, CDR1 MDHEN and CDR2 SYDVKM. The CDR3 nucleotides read TGTGCCAGCACCTCCTCGCACGGCTTCACCGGGGAGCTGTTTTTT. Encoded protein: CASTSSHGFTGELFF.

The CDR3, as DNA: TGTGCCAGCAGCTTGGACCGCAGGGAAGCTTTCTTT. It translates to CASSLDRREAFF. The chain couples TRBV7-9 to TRBJ1-1, with D uncertain. The germline CDR1 and CDR2 sequences are SEHNR and FQNEAQ (reference sequence). V lost 3 bases and J lost 8, with 10 bases in between. The CDR3 totals 12 residues.

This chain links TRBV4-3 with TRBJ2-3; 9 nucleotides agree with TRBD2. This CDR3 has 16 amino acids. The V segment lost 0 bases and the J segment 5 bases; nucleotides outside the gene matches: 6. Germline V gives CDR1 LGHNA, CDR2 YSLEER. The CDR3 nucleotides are TGCGCCAGCAGCCAAGAGGCTAGCGGGGTTGGAGATACGCAGTATTTT. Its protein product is CASSQEASGVGDTQYF.

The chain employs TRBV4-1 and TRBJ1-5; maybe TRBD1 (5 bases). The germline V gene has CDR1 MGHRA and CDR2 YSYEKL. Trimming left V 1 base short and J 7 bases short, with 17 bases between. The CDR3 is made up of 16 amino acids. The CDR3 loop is CASSQGLGGAGQPQHF. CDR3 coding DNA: TGCGCCAGCAGCCAAGGACTAGGTGGGGCAGGACAGCCCCAGCATTTT.

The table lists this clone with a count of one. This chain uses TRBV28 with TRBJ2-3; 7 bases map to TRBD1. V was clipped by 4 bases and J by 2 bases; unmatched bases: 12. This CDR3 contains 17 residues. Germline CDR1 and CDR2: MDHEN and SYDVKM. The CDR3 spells CASSSFGAGGPTDTQYF. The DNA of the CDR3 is TGTGCCAGCAGTTCCTTCGGGGCAGGGGGACCCACAGATACGCAGTATTTT.

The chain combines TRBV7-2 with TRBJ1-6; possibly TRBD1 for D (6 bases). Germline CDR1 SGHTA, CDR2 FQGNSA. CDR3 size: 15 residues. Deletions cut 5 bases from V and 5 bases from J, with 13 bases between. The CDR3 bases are TGTGCCAGCAGCACCCATGGACAGAATAATTCACCCCTCCACTTT. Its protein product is CASSTHGQNNSPLHF.